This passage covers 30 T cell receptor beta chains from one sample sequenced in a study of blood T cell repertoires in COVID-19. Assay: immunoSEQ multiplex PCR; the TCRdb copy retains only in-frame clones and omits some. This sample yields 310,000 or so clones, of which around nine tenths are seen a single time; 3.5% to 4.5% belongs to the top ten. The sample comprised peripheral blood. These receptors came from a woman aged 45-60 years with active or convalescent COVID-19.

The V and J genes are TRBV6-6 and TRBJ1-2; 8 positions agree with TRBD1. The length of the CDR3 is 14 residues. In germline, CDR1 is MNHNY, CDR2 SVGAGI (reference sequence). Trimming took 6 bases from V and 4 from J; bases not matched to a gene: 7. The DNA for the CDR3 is TGTGCCAGCAGGCCCACCGGACAGGGCTATGGCTACACCTTC. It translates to CASRPTGQGYGYTF.

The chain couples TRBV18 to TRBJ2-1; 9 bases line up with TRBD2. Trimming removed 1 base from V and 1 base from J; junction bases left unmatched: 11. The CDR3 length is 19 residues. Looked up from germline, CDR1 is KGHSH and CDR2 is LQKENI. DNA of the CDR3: TGTGCCAGCTCACCACGAGCTGCGCTAGCGGGATTTTCCTACAATGAGCAGTTCTTC. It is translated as CASSPRAALAGFSYNEQFF.

CDR3: CASSYSEGAPGNTIYF. CDR3 sequence (DNA): TGTGCCAGCAGTTACTCGGAGGGGGCGCCAGGAAACACCATATATTTT. This chain uses TRBV6-2 or TRBV6-3 with TRBJ1-3, with 7 bases fitting TRBD1. Trimming at V came to 0 bases and at J to 4 bases, leaving 6 bases not matched to a gene. This CDR3 has 16 residues. Germline CDR1 reads MNHEY; CDR2 reads SVGEGT.

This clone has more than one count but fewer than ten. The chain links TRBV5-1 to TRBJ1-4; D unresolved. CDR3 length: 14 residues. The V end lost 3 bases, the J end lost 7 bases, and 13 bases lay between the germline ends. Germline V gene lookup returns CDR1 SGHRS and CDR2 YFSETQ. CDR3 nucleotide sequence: TGCGCCAGCAGCTCGTCGGAGTCGGCTGAAAAACTGTTTTTT. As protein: CASSSSESAEKLFF.

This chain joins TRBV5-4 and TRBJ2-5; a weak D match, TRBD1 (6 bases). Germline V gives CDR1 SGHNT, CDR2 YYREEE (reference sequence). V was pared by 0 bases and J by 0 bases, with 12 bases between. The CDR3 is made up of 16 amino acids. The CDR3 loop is CASSLAGVHNQETQYF. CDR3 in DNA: TGTGCCAGCAGCTTGGCAGGGGTTCACAACCAAGAGACCCAGTACTTC.

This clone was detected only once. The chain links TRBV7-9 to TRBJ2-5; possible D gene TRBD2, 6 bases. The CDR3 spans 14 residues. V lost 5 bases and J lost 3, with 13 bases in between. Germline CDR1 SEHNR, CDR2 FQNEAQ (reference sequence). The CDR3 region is CASSRVSGEETQYF. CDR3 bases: TGTGCCAGCAGCCGGGTTAGCGGTGAAGAGACCCAGTACTTC.

This CDR3 reads CASSSQGTGNTIYF. CDR3 bases: TGCGCCAGCAGTTCTCAGGGGACTGGAAACACCATATATTTT. The chain joins TRBV10-2 to TRBJ1-3; tentative D call: TRBD1 (6 bases). The germline CDR1 and CDR2 sequences are WSHSY and SAAADI. The CDR3 runs 14 residues. Trimming took 5 bases from V and 2 from J, leaving 10 bases between them.

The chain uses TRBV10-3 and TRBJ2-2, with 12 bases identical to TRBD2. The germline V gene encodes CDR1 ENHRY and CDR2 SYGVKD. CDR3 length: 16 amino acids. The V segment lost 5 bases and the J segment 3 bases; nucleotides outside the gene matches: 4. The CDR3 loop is CAISPTSGRHTGELFF. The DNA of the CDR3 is TGTGCCATCAGTCCGACTAGCGGGAGACACACCGGGGAGCTGTTTTTT.

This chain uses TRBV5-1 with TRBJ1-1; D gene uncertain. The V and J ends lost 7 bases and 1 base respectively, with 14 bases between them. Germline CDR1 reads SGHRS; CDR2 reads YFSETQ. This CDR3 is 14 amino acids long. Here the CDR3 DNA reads TGCGCCAGCGCCGAGCCCCCCGAGAACACTGAAGCTTTCTTT. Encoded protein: CASAEPPENTEAFF.

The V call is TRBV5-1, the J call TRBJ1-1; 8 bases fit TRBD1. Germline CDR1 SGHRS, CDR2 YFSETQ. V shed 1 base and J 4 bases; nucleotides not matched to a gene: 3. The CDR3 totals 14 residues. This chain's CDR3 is CASSLRTGSTEAFF. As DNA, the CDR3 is TGCGCCAGCAGCTTGAGGACAGGGAGCACTGAAGCTTTCTTT.

The CDR3 sequence is CASSLGSGGDSPLHF. In nucleotides, the CDR3 is TGTGCCAGCAGCTTAGGGTCCGGGGGTGATTCACCCCTCCACTTT. This sequence joins TRBV7-9 and TRBJ1-6; a weak D match, TRBD1 (5 bases). Trimming pared 1 base from V and 8 bases from J, leaving 12 bases between. The CDR3 covers 15 residues. The V gene's germline CDR1 is SEHNR and CDR2 FQNEAQ (reference sequence).

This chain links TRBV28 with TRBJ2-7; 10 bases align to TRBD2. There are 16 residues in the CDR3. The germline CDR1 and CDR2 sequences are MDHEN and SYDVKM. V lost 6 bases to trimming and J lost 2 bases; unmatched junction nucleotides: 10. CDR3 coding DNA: TGTGCCAGCAGGGCCCACCGGACTAGCGGACCCTACGAGCAGTACTTC. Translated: CASRAHRTSGPYEQYF.

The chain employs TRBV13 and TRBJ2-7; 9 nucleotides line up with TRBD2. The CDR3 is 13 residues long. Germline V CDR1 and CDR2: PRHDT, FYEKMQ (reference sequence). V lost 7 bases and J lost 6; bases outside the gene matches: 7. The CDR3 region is CASKGLAGREQYF. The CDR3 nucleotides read TGTGCCAGCAAGGGTCTAGCGGGACGCGAGCAGTACTTC.

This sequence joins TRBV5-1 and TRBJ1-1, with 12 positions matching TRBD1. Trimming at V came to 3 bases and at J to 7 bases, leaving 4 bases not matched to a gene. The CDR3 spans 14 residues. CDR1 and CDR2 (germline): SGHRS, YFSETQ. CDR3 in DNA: TGCGCCAGCAGCTCGGGACAGGGGGCAGGTGAAGCTTTCTTT. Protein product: CASSSGQGAGEAFF.

CDR3 region: CASRSQGSGANVLTF. For the CDR3, the DNA is TGTGCCAGCAGAAGCCAGGGGTCTGGGGCCAACGTCCTGACTTTC. The chain carries TRBV6-5 and TRBJ2-6; a possible D gene is TRBD1 (6 bases). Germline values: CDR1 MNHEY, CDR2 SVGAGI. The V and J ends lost 6 bases and 1 base respectively, with 10 bases between them. The CDR3 is 15 amino acids.

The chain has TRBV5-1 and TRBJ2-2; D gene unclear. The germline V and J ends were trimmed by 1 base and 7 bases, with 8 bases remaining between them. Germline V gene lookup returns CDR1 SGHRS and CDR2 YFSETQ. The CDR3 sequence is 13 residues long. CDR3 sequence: CASSLMRIGELFF. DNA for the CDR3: TGCGCCAGCAGCTTGATGCGGATCGGGGAGCTGTTTTTT.

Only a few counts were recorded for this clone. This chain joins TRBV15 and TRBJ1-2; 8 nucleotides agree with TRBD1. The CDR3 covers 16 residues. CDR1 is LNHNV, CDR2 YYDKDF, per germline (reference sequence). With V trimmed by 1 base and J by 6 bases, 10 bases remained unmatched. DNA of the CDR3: TGTGCCACCAGCAGAGTGGGGACAGGCCGGTTACATGGCTACACCTTC. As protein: CATSRVGTGRLHGYTF.

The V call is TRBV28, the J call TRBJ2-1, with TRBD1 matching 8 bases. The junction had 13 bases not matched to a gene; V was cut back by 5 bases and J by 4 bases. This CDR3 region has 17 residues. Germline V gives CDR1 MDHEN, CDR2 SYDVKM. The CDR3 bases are TGTGCCAGCAGTACCCGGGTCGGGACAGGCGATTACAATGAGCAGTTCTTC. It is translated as CASSTRVGTGDYNEQFF.

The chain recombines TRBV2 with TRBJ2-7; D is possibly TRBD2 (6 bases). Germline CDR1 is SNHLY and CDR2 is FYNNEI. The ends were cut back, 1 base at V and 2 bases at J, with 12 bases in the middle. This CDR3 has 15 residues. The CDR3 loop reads CASSEVWTGAYEQYF. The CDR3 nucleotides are TGTGCCAGCAGTGAAGTCTGGACGGGGGCCTACGAGCAGTACTTC.

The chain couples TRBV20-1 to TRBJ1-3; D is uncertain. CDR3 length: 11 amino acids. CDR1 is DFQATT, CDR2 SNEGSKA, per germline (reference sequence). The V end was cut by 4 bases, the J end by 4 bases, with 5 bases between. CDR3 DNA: TGCAGTGCTAAACACGGAAACACCATATATTTT. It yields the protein CSAKHGNTIYF.

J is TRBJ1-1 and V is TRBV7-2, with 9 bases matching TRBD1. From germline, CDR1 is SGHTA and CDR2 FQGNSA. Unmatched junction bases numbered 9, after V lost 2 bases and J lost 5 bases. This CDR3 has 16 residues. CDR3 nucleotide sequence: TGTGCCAGCAGCTTAACGCCGGGACAGGGAGGTACTGAAGCTTTCTTT. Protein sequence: CASSLTPGQGGTEAFF.

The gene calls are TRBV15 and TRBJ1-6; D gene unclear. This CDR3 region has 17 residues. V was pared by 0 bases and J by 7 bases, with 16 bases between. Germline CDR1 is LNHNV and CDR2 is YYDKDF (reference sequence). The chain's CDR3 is CATSRDAAAQWNSPLHF. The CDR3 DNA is TGTGCCACCAGCAGAGATGCCGCCGCCCAGTGGAATTCACCCCTCCACTTT.

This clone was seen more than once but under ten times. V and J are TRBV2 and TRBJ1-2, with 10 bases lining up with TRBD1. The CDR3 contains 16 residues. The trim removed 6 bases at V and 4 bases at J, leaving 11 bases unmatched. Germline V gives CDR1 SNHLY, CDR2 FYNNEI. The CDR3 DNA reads TGTGCCAGCAGCCCCCGGGACAGGGGAGGAATCTATGGCTACACCTTC. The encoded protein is CASSPRDRGGIYGYTF.

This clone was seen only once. The CDR3 protein is CASSQGHNLNTGELFF. CDR3 coding DNA: TGCGCCAGCAGCCAGGGCCATAACCTGAACACCGGGGAGCTGTTTTTT. The chain joins TRBV5-1 to TRBJ2-2; possible D gene TRBD1, 5 bases. Germline V lookup: CDR1 SGHRS, CDR2 YFSETQ. This CDR3 is 16 amino acids long. Trimming removed 4 bases from V and 1 base from J, with 14 bases in between. Drawing the rest from reference TRBV5-1 and TRBJ2-2, the complete variable domain is KAGVTQTPRYLIKTRGQQVTLSCSPISGHRSVSWYQQTPGQGLQFLFEYFSETQRNKGNFPGRFSGRQFSNSRSEMNVSTLELGDSALYLCASSQGHNLNTGELFFGEGSRLTVL.

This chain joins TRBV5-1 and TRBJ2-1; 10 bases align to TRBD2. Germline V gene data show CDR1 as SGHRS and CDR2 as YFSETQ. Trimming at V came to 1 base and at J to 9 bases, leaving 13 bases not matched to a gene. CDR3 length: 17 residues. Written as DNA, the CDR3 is TGCGCCAGCAGCTTGTTAACTAGCGGGGCCCTACAGGGTGAGCAGTTCTTC. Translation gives CASSLLTSGALQGEQFF.

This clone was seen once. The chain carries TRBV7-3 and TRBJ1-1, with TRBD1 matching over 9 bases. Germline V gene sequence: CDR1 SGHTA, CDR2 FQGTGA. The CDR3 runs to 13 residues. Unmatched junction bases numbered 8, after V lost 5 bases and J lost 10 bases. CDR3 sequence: CASSALQGATAFF. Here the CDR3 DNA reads TGTGCCAGCAGCGCCCTACAGGGGGCGACAGCTTTCTTT. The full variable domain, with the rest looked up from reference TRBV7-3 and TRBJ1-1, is GAGVSQTPSNKVTEKGKYVELRCDPISGHTALYWYRQSLGQGPEFLIYFQGTGAADDSGLPNDRFFAVRPEGSVSTLKIQRTERGDSAVYLCASSALQGATAFFGQGTRLTVV.

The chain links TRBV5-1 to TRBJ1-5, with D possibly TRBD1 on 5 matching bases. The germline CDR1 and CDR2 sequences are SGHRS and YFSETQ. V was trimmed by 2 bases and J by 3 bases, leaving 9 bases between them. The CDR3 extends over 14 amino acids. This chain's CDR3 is CASSFDSYNQPQHF. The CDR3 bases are TGCGCCAGCAGCTTCGACAGTTACAATCAGCCCCAGCATTTT.

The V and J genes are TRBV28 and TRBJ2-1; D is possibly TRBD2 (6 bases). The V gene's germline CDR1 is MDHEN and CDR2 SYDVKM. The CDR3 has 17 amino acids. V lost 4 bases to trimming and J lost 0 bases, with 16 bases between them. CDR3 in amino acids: CASSSNSGTSSYNEQFF. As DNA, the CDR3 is TGTGCCAGCAGTTCGAATAGCGGTACTAGCTCCTACAATGAGCAGTTCTTC.

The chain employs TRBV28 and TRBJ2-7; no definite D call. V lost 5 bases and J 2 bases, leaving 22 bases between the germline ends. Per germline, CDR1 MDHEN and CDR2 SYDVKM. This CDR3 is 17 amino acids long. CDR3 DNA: TGTGCCAGCAGTCGAACTTGGTCGCTGATTAAAACCTACGAGCAGTACTTC. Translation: CASSRTWSLIKTYEQYF.

CDR3 coding DNA: TGTGCCAGCAGCCAAGATTGGTCAGCCTACGAGCAGTACTTC. Translating gives CASSQDWSAYEQYF. This sequence joins TRBV3-1 (or the pseudogene TRBV3-2) and TRBJ2-7; D unclear. Looked up from germline, CDR1 is LGHDT and CDR2 is YNNKEL (reference sequence). V lost 0 bases and J lost 2, with 8 bases in between. The length of the CDR3 is 14 residues.